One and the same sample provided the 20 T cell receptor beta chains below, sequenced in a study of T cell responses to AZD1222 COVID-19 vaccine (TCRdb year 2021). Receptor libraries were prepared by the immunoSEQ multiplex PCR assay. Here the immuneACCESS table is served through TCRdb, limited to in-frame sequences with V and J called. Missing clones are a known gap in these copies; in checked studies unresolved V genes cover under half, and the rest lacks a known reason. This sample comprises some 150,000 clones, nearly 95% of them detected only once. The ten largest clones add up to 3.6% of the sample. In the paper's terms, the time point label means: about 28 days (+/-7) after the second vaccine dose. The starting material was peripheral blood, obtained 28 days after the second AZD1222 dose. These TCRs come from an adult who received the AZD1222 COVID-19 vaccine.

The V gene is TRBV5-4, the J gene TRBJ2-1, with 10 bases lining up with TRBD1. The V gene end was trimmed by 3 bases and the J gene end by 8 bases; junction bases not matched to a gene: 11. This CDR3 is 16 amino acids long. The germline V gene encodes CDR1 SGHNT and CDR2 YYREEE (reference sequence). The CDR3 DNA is TGTGCCAGCAGCTGGCCCGGGACAGGGGCACGCGATGAGCAGTTCTTC. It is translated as CASSWPGTGARDEQFF.

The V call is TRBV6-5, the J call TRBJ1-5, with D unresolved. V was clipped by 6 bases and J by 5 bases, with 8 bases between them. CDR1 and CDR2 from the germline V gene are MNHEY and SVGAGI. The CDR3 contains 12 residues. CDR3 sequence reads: CASRSPDQPQHF. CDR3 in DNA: TGTGCCAGCAGGTCACCGGATCAGCCCCAGCATTTT.

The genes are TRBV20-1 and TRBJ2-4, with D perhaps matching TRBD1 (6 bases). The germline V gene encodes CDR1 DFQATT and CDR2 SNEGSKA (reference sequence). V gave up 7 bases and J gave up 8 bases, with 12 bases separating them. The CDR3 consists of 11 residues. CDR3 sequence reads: CSVGKGDIQYF. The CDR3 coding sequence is TGCAGTGTAGGAAAGGGGGACATTCAGTACTTC.

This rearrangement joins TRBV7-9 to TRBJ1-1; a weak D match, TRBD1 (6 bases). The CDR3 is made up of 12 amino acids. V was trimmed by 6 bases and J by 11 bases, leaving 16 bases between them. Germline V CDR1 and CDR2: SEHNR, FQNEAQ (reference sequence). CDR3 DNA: TGTGCCAGCAGTTTCTGGGGGCAGGAGGCTTTCTTT. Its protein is CASSFWGQEAFF.

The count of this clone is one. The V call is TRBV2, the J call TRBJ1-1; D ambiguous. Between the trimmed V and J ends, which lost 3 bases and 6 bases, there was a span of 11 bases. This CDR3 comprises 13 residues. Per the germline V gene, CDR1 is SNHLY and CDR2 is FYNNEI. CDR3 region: CASSEEGRSEAFF. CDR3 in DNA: TGTGCCAGCAGTGAGGAGGGTAGGTCTGAAGCTTTCTTT.

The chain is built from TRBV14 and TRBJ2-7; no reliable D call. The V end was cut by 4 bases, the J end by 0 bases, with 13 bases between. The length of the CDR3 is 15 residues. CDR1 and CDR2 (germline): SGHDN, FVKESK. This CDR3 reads CASSPLLGFSYEQYF. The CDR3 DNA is TGTGCCAGCAGCCCCCTCCTGGGATTCTCCTACGAGCAGTACTTC.

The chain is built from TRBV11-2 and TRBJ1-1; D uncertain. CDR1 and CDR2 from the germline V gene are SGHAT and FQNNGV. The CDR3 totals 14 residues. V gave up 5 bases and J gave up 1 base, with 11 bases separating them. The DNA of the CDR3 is TGTGCCAGCAGCCCTGGACGGAAGAACACTGAAGCTTTCTTT. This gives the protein CASSPGRKNTEAFF. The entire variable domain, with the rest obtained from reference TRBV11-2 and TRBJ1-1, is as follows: EAGVAQSPRYKIIEKRQSVAFWCNPISGHATLYWYQQILGQGPKLLIQFQNNGVVDDSQLPKDRFSAERLKGVDSTLKIQPAKLEDSAVYLCASSPGRKNTEAFFGQGTRLTVV.

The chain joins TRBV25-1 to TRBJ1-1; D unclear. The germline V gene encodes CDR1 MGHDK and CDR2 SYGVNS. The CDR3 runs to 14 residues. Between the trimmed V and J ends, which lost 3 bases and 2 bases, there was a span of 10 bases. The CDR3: CASSELRDNTEAFF. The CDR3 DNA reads TGTGCCAGCAGTGAGCTACGAGACAACACTGAAGCTTTCTTT.

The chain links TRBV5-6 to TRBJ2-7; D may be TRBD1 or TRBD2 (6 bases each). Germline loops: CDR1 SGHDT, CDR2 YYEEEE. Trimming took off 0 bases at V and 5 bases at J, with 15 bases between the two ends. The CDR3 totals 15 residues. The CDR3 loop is CASSLERGGYNEQYF. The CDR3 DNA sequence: TGTGCCAGCAGCTTGGAGAGAGGGGGGTACAACGAGCAGTACTTC.

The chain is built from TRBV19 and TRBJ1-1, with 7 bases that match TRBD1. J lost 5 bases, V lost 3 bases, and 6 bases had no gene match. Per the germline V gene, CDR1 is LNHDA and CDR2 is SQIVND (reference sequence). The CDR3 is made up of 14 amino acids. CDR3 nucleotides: TGTGCCAGTAGTATTCGACAGGGAGGGACTGAAGCTTTCTTT. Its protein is CASSIRQGGTEAFF.

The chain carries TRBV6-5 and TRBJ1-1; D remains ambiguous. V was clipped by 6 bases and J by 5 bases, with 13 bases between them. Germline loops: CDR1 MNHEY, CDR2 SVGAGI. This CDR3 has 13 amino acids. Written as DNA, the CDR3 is TGTGCCAGCAGCGAGAATTGGGGAACTGAAGCTTTCTTT. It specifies CASSENWGTEAFF.

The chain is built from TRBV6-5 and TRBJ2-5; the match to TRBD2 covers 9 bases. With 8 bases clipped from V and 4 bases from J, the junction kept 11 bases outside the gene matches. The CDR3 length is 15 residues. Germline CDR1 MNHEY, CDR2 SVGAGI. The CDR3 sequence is CASGPGLAGLETQYF. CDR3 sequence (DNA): TGTGCCAGCGGACCGGGGCTAGCGGGACTAGAGACCCAGTACTTC.

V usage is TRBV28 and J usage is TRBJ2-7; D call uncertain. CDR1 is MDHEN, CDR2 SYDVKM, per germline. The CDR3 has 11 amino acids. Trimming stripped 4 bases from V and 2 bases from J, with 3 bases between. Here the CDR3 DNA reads TGTGCCAGCAGTTCTACCTACGAGCAGTACTTC. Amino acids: CASSSTYEQYF.

The CDR3 sequence: CASSAGTGGMSTEAFF. The CDR3 DNA reads TGTGCCAGCAGTGCCGGGACAGGGGGAATGAGCACTGAAGCTTTCTTT. The chain links TRBV6-2 or TRBV6-3 to TRBJ1-1; 11 nucleotides align to TRBD1. CDR3 length: 16 amino acids. In germline, CDR1 is MNHEY, CDR2 SVGEGT. Germline trimming cut 5 bases from V and 4 bases from J; bases unmatched to any gene: 9.

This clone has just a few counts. The CDR3 DNA follows: TGTGCCAGCATACCATGGGGGGCGAACACTGAAGCTTTCTTT. It translates to CASIPWGANTEAFF. The chain couples TRBV9 to TRBJ1-1; perhaps TRBD1 as D (6 bases). This CDR3 is 14 amino acids long. The germline V and J ends were trimmed by 6 bases and 1 base, with 13 bases remaining between them. The germline CDR1 and CDR2 sequences are SGDLS and YYNGEE.

The CDR3 nucleotides are TGCAGTCCCCAGTCGGGGGCGAATTCACCCCTCCACTTT. Protein: CSPQSGANSPLHF. The rearrangement links TRBV29-1 to TRBJ1-6; maybe TRBD1 (6 bases). CDR1 and CDR2 from the germline V gene are SQVTM and ANQGSEA. The CDR3 runs 13 residues.

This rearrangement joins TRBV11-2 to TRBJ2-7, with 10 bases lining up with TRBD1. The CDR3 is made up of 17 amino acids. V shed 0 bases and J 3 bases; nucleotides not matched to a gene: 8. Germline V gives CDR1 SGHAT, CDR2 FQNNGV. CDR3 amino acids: CASSLDRDRGISYEQYF. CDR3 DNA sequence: TGTGCCAGCAGCTTAGATCGGGACAGGGGAATAAGCTACGAGCAGTACTTC.

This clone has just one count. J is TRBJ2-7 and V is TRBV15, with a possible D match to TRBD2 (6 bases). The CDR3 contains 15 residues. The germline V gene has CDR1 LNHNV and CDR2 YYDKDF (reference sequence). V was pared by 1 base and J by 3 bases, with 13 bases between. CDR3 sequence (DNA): TGTGCCACCAGCAGAGCCACTAGCAGAAACTACGAGCAGTACTTC. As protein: CATSRATSRNYEQYF.

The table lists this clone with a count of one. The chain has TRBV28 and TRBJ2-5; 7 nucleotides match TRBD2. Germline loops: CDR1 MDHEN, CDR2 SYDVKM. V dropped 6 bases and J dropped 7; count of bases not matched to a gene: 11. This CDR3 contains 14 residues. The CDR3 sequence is CASRETGSGGTQYF. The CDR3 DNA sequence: TGTGCCAGCAGGGAGACTGGGTCGGGAGGGACCCAGTACTTC.

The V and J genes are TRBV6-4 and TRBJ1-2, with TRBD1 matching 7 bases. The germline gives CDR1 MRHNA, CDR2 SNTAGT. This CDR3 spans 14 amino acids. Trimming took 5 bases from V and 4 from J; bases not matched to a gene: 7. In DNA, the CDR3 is TGTGCCAGCAGTAATAGGGACAGACCCTATGGCTACACCTTC. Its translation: CASSNRDRPYGYTF.